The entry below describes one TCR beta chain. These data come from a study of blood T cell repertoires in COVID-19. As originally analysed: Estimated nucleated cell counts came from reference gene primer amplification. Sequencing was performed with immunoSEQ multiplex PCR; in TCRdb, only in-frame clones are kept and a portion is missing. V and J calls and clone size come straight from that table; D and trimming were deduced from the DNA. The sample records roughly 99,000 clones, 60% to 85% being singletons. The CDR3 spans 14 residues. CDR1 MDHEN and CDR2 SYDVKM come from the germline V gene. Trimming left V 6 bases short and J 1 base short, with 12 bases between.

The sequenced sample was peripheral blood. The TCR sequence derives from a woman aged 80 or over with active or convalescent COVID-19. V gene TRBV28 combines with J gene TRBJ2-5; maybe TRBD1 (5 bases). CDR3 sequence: CASSPQGAQETQYF. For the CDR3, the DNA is TGTGCCAGCAGCCCCCAAGGGGCCCAAGAGACCCAGTACTTC.